This T cell receptor (beta chain) was documented in a study of response to subunit inactivated influenza vaccine. This clonotype has only a few counts. Via MiXCR, TCRdb re-called the RT-PCR reads, giving one row per CDR3 protein. The data show about 540,000 distinct CDR3 sequences, roughly 25% seen once. These data also featured in a second study, about T cells expressing NK-cell markers. Per that paper: Beta-chain TCR cDNA was generated via 5'RACE template switching with UMIs. One of eight sequenced donors was HCMV-seronegative; the other seven were seropositive. CD8+ T cells in roughly six donors included dominant NKG2C+ clonotypes at roughly 1.0-7.5%.

The receptor comes from a man between 45 and 60 years old who received an inactivated influenza vaccine. Sequencing used CD4+ T cells sorted from PBMCs, obtained about 13 days after vaccination.

CDR3 sequence reads: CSVASLAQRGHTDTQYF. The CDR3 region has the DNA TGCAGCGTTGCGTCCCTGGCCCAGCGGGGACACACAGATACGCAGTATTTT. V usage is TRBV29-1 and J usage is TRBJ2-3, with TRBD2 as a possible D gene (7 bases). Germline V CDR1 and CDR2: SQVTM, ANQGSEA. V gave up 4 bases and J gave up 2 bases, with 22 bases separating them. This CDR3 spans 17 amino acids.